A single sample is the source of the 17 T cell receptor beta chains below, sequenced in a study of regulatory T cells in long-lasting Graves disease. Arm-PCR of CDR3 regions and iRepertoire HTBI primers were the basis on which TCR beta libraries were built. TCRdb used MiXCR to reprocess the multiplex PCR reads, holding one entry per CDR3 protein. The sample has approximately 490,000 distinct CDR3 sequences; roughly 15% are singletons. Time point specified: newly diagnosed GD, antithyroid drugs for less than 3 months. Construction of the TCR library relied on RNA isolated from PBMCs. These data also featured in a second study, about T cells in Graves' hyperthyroidism and ophthalmopathy.

The source material was peripheral blood mononuclear cells (PBMCs), sampled at new diagnosis, from a patient treated with antithyroid drugs. The receptors originated from a man aged 40-55 years with Graves disease.

The rearrangement links TRBV5-1 to TRBJ2-5; 8 bases align to TRBD1. There are 15 residues in the CDR3. J lost 5 bases, V lost 0 bases, and 6 bases had no gene match. Germline CDR1 is SGHRS and CDR2 is YFSETQ. This chain's CDR3 is CASSLEQGEAETQYF. In DNA form, the CDR3 reads TGCGCCAGCAGCTTGGAACAGGGGGAGGCGGAGACCCAGTACTTC.

The sample holds many counts of this clonotype. The chain has TRBV2 and TRBJ2-7; perhaps TRBD1 as D (5 bases). The CDR3 contains 15 residues. V lost 2 bases, J lost 4 bases, and 15 bases lay in between. CDR1 and CDR2 from the germline V gene are SNHLY and FYNNEI. This CDR3 reads CASSESTAKGYEQYF. In DNA form, the CDR3 reads TGTGCCAGCAGTGAAAGCACCGCAAAGGGGTACGAGCAGTACTTC.

This clonotype was seen many times. The genes are TRBV7-2 and TRBJ2-5, with D possibly being TRBD1 (6 bases). Looked up from germline, CDR1 is SGHTA and CDR2 is FQGNSA. V lost 5 bases, J lost 5 bases, and 18 bases lay in between. CDR3 size: 15 residues. The CDR3 region has the DNA TGTGCCAGCAGCAGGGGGACGCACAGTGGGGAGACCCAGTACTTC. Its protein product is CASSRGTHSGETQYF.

Many counts were recorded for this clonotype. The chain is built from TRBV29-1 and TRBJ2-5, with D maybe TRBD2 (6 bases). The CDR3 is 13 amino acids. Germline lookup yields CDR1 SQVTM and CDR2 ANQGSEA. V was clipped by 5 bases and J by 1 base, with 11 bases between them. For the CDR3, the DNA is TGCAGCGTTCCCCGGGACTCCCAAGAGACCCAGTACTTC. It yields the protein CSVPRDSQETQYF.

This clonotype was seen repeatedly, ten times or more. V gene TRBV28 combines with J gene TRBJ2-2; TRBD1 aligns across 9 bases. Germline V lookup: CDR1 MDHEN, CDR2 SYDVKM. V was pared by 6 bases and J by 3 bases, with 5 bases of the junction left unmatched. This CDR3 comprises 15 residues. The CDR3 DNA is TGTGCCAGCAGGATGACAGGGGGATACACCGGGGAGCTGTTTTTT. Protein sequence: CASRMTGGYTGELFF. The full variable domain, completed using reference TRBV28 and TRBJ2-2, is DVKVTQSSRYLVKRTGEKVFLECVQDMDHENMFWYRQDPGLGLRLIYFSYDVKMKEKGDIPEGYSVSREKKERFSLILESASTNQTSMYLCASRMTGGYTGELFFGEGSRLTVL.

This clonotype was observed many times. The V and J genes are TRBV5-1 and TRBJ2-1; the match to TRBD2 covers 7 bases. There are 14 residues in the CDR3. The ends lost 5 bases at V and 6 bases at J; junction bases unmatched: 8. The germline CDR1 and CDR2 sequences are SGHRS and YFSETQ. CDR3 region: CASSLRGFSNEQFF. CDR3 sequence (DNA): TGCGCCAGCAGTTTGCGGGGGTTCTCCAATGAGCAGTTCTTC. The full variable domain, with the rest looked up from reference TRBV5-1 and TRBJ2-1, is KAGVTQTPRYLIKTRGQQVTLSCSPISGHRSVSWYQQTPGQGLQFLFEYFSETQRNKGNFPGRFSGRQFSNSRSEMNVSTLELGDSALYLCASSLRGFSNEQFFGPGTRLTVL.

This clonotype was counted many times. This rearrangement joins TRBV20-1 to TRBJ2-7, with 9 bases aligning to TRBD1. The CDR3 totals 16 residues. Looked up from germline, CDR1 is DFQATT and CDR2 is SNEGSKA (reference sequence). V lost 0 bases and J lost 2; bases outside the gene matches: 8. The CDR3 here is CSARETGGIPTYEQYF. CDR3 nucleotides: TGCAGTGCTAGAGAAACAGGGGGCATCCCTACCTACGAGCAGTACTTC.

The rearrangement links TRBV12-3 or TRBV12-4 to TRBJ1-3, with D possibly TRBD1 on 6 matching bases. V gave up 3 bases and J gave up 4 bases, with 16 bases separating them. The CDR3 sequence is 16 residues long. CDR3 sequence reads: CASSFRDIGSGNTIYF. As DNA, the CDR3 is TGTGCCAGCAGTTTCCGGGACATCGGGTCGGGAAACACCATATATTTT.

As concerns this clonotype: One junction end disagrees with the germline gene, perhaps due to a read error. The chain uses TRBV12-3 or TRBV12-4 and TRBJ2-7; the D call may be TRBD1 or TRBD2 (5 bases each). The CDR3 covers 11 residues. Here the CDR3 DNA reads TGTGCCAGCAGTTCGGGGCTCTTGGCAGACTTC. Residues: CASSSGLLADF.

This clonotype was counted at least ten times. The genes are TRBV9 and TRBJ2-5, with D tentatively TRBD1 or TRBD2 (6 bases each). Trimming removed 0 bases from V and 5 bases from J, with 14 bases in between. The CDR3 extends over 15 amino acids. In germline, CDR1 is SGDLS, CDR2 YYNGEE. CDR3 coding DNA: TGTGCCAGCAGCGTAGGAGGGGGGCCAGGGGAGACCCAGTACTTC. Translated, it gives CASSVGGGPGETQYF.

This clonotype was seen repeatedly, ten times or more. The chain combines TRBV5-1 with TRBJ2-3; TRBD1 is a possible D gene (6 bases). The ends were cut back, 1 base at V and 3 bases at J, with 9 bases in the middle. The germline V gene encodes CDR1 SGHRS and CDR2 YFSETQ. The CDR3 has 14 amino acids. This chain's CDR3 is CASSLSQGTDTQYF. The CDR3 DNA is TGCGCCAGCAGCTTGTCCCAGGGGACAGATACGCAGTATTTT.

The gene calls are TRBV29-1 and TRBJ2-5; 12 nucleotides match TRBD1. CDR1 is SQVTM and CDR2 is ANQGSEA in the germline V gene. V trimming: 4 bases; J trimming: 5 bases; junction bases outside the gene matches: 5. The CDR3 has 14 amino acids. The CDR3: CSVVRDRGLETQYF. In DNA, the CDR3 is TGCAGCGTTGTAAGGGACAGGGGGCTGGAGACCCAGTACTTC.

CDR3 region: CASSLDPLNTQYF. DNA of the CDR3: TGTGCCAGCAGCTTGGATCCCTTGAATACGCAGTATTTT. The V and J genes are TRBV5-6 and TRBJ2-3; D gene unclear. V was pared by 0 bases and J by 7 bases, with 9 bases between. The CDR3 sequence is 13 residues long. Germline values: CDR1 SGHDT, CDR2 YYEEEE. Supplemented by reference TRBV5-6 and TRBJ2-3, the full variable domain reads DAGVTQSPTHLIKTRGQQVTLRCSPKSGHDTVSWYQQALGQGPQFIFQYYEEEERQRGNFPDRFSGHQFPNYSSELNVNALLLGDSALYLCASSLDPLNTQYFGPGTRLTVL.

This clonotype was observed many times. The chain couples TRBV20-1 to TRBJ2-5; TRBD2 matches at 10 bases. The J segment lost 2 bases and the V segment lost 4 bases, leaving 4 bases of the junction unmatched. There are 14 residues in the CDR3. Germline-derived CDR1 and CDR2 are DFQATT and SNEGSKA (reference sequence). The CDR3 is CSAKAGGGQETQYF. CDR3 sequence (DNA): TGCAGTGCTAAAGCGGGAGGGGGACAAGAGACCCAGTACTTC.

This clonotype showed up many times. This chain uses TRBV5-1 with TRBJ2-7; 12 bases line up with TRBD1. CDR1 SGHRS and CDR2 YFSETQ come from the germline V gene. The junction had 13 bases not matched to a gene; V was cut back by 5 bases and J by 4 bases. The CDR3 covers 17 residues. CDR3 coding DNA: TGCGCCAGCAGTCGGGGGGACAGGGGGCACTGGGAGTACGAGCAGTACTTC. The encoded protein is CASSRGDRGHWEYEQYF. The whole variable domain, remainder taken from reference TRBV5-1 and TRBJ2-7, is KAGVTQTPRYLIKTRGQQVTLSCSPISGHRSVSWYQQTPGQGLQFLFEYFSETQRNKGNFPGRFSGRQFSNSRSEMNVSTLELGDSALYLCASSRGDRGHWEYEQYFGPGTRLTVT.

This chain connects TRBV9 to TRBJ2-5, with TRBD2 matching 16 bases. V trimming: 3 bases; J trimming: 5 bases; junction bases outside the gene matches: 7. The CDR3 length is 17 residues. Per germline, CDR1 SGDLS and CDR2 YYNGEE. This CDR3 reads CASSAGLAGGPRETQYF. In DNA, the CDR3 is TGTGCCAGCAGCGCGGGACTAGCGGGAGGGCCCAGGGAGACCCAGTACTTC.

A few counts support this clonotype. CDR3 in DNA: TGTGCCTGGAGTGGTAGTAGGGATGAAAAACTGTTTTTT. Protein product: CAWSGSRDEKLFF. The rearrangement uses TRBV30 and TRBJ1-4; D unclear. This CDR3 contains 13 residues. CDR1 and CDR2 from the germline V gene are GTSNPN and SVGIG (reference sequence). Deletions cut 1 base from V and 6 bases from J, with 9 bases between.